These 11 T cell receptor beta chains share one sample of origin, sequenced in a study of T cell responses to AZD1222 COVID-19 vaccine. The method was immunoSEQ multiplex PCR; TCRdb's version includes in-frame clones alone and lacks a portion of them. The sample records 90,000 to 150,000 clones, 70% to 90% being singletons. Material: peripheral blood, obtained on day 0 of AZD1222 vaccination. The receptor source for this set is an adult in good health.

In this sample, this clone turned up a few times. Compared with germline, one end of the junction differs, possibly owing to a read error. This chain uses TRBV7-7 with TRBJ1-1, with 7 bases identical to TRBD1. The CDR3 is 15 amino acids. Germline CDR1 reads SSHAT; CDR2 reads FNYEAQ (reference sequence). The CDR3 is CASSFVNRGGTEAFF. CDR3 nucleotides: TGTGCTAGCAGCTTCGTCAACAGGGGCGGCACTGAAGCTTTCTTT.

Here the CDR3 reads CASSYDPNTEAFF. CDR3 DNA: TGTGCCAGCAGTTACGACCCGAACACTGAAGCTTTCTTT. The V call is TRBV6-2 or TRBV6-3, the J call TRBJ1-1; no reliable D call. The germline V gene has CDR1 MNHEY and CDR2 SVGEGT. This CDR3 has 13 residues. V was shortened by 2 bases and J by 1 base, with 5 bases between the two germline ends.

The V gene is TRBV6-5, the J gene TRBJ2-7; D gene ambiguous. Trimming took off 6 bases at V and 2 bases at J, with 8 bases between the two ends. The CDR3 sequence is 12 residues long. Per the germline V gene, CDR1 is MNHEY and CDR2 is SVGAGI. This CDR3 reads CASSSTTYEQYF. The CDR3 nucleotides read TGTGCCAGCAGCTCTACGACCTACGAGCAGTACTTC.

The gene calls are TRBV7-2 and TRBJ2-1; TRBD2 aligns across 7 bases. The germline gives CDR1 SGHTA, CDR2 FQGNSA. Germline trimming cut 1 base from V and 7 bases from J; bases unmatched to any gene: 7. This CDR3 is 15 amino acids long. The CDR3: CASSLEAGDWNEQFF. The CDR3 nucleotides are TGTGCCAGCAGCTTAGAGGCGGGAGATTGGAATGAGCAGTTCTTC.

The J gene is TRBJ1-2, the V gene TRBV18; a possible D gene is TRBD1 (5 bases). The germline V and J ends were trimmed by 2 bases and 5 bases, with 9 bases remaining between them. The CDR3 has 13 amino acids. Germline-derived CDR1 and CDR2 are KGHSH and LQKENI. The CDR3 nucleotides are TGTGCCAGCTCACCAGAGGGACTTTATGGCTACACCTTC. It translates to CASSPEGLYGYTF.

This rearrangement joins TRBV30 to TRBJ1-1; a weak D match, TRBD1 (5 bases). There are 12 residues in the CDR3. Deletions cut 1 base from V and 5 bases from J, with 8 bases between. Germline V CDR1 and CDR2: GTSNPN, SVGIG (reference sequence). CDR3 protein: CAWSGEGTEAFF. CDR3 nucleotide sequence: TGTGCCTGGAGTGGTGAGGGGACTGAAGCTTTCTTT.

This chain joins TRBV21-1 and TRBJ2-2; the table assigns TRBD1, which was not confirmed against the DNA. TRBV21-1 represents a pseudogene. The CDR3 has 16 amino acids. The CDR3: CASSKDADSNTGELFF. DNA for the CDR3: TGTGCCAGCAGCAAAGATGCAGATTCGAACACCGGGGAGCTGTTTTTT.

To note about this clone: This sample includes further DNA sequences coding for the same CDR3. The V gene is TRBV18, the J gene TRBJ1-5; 10 positions match TRBD1. CDR1 and CDR2 from the germline V gene are KGHSH and LQKENI. CDR3 size: 15 residues. The ends lost 3 bases at V and 2 bases at J; junction bases unmatched: 1. The CDR3 sequence: CASSPDRGGNQPQHF. Here the CDR3 DNA reads TGTGCCAGCTCACCGGACAGGGGGGGCAATCAGCCCCAGCATTTT.

The chain links TRBV10-3 to TRBJ2-7; TRBD1 aligns across 10 bases. There are 14 residues in the CDR3. The V segment lost 6 bases and the J segment 5 bases; nucleotides outside the gene matches: 7. The germline V gene encodes CDR1 ENHRY and CDR2 SYGVKD. The CDR3 loop is CAISGQGGFNEQYF. In DNA form, the CDR3 reads TGTGCCATCAGCGGACAGGGGGGATTCAACGAGCAGTACTTC.

The V gene is TRBV7-3, the J gene TRBJ1-2, with no clear D. This CDR3 has 14 residues. V dropped 0 bases and J dropped 3 bases, with 8 bases sitting between them. The germline V gene has CDR1 SGHTA and CDR2 FQGTGA. The CDR3, as DNA: TGTGCCAGCAGCTTAACAGGGTTGGACTATGGCTACACCTTC. Protein product: CASSLTGLDYGYTF.

This sequence joins TRBV9 and TRBJ1-5, with unresolved D. V was trimmed by 2 bases and J by 4 bases, leaving 13 bases between them. Germline loops: CDR1 SGDLS, CDR2 YYNGEE. CDR3 length: 15 residues. The CDR3 coding sequence is TGTGCCAGCAGCGTGGGAGACAACCCGAATCAGCCCCAGCATTTT. Translation: CASSVGDNPNQPQHF.